These 28 T cell receptor beta chains came from one sample sequenced in a study of tissue T cells after allogeneic stem cell transplantation. TCRdb's copy holds only in-frame clones and misses some; the assay was immunoSEQ multiplex PCR. The sample records more than 40,000 clones, approximately 70% being singletons. Sequencing was performed on sorted cells pooled from one or two spleens. The receptor source for this set is a pool of C57BL/6 mice in good health.

About this clone: The gene names given are mouse names. The read finishes 1 residue shy of the CDR3 end, and the germline J gene is used to complete it. The chain uses TRBV1 and TRBJ2-5; D is ambiguous. The germline gives CDR1 NSQYPW, CDR2 LRSPGD (reference sequence). This CDR3 contains 12 residues. The V gene lost 2 bases and the J gene lost 0 bases, with 0 bases spanning the gap. CDR3 sequence: CTCSANQDTQYF. The CDR3 bases that were read are TGCACCTGCAGTGCAAACCAAGACACCCAGTAC.

This clone appeared a few times. The genes are named according to mouse. The read stops 1 residue short of the end of the CDR3; the missing end is completed from the germline J gene. The chain carries TRBV20 and TRBJ1-2, with D unclear. In germline, CDR1 is GFQATS, CDR2 STVNSAI. The V end lost 0 bases, the J end lost 2 bases, and 7 bases lay between the germline ends. This CDR3 has 13 amino acids. CDR3 sequence: CGARERTNSDYTF. CDR3 DNA (partial): TGTGGTGCTAGGGAGAGGACGAACTCCGACTACACC.

Turning to this clone: The genes are named according to mouse. The read stops 1 residue short of the end of the CDR3; the missing end is completed from the germline J gene. The chain employs TRBV12-2 and TRBJ2-5; 8 bases agree with TRBD2. The CDR3 sequence is 14 residues long. The ends lost 2 bases at V and 4 bases at J; junction bases unmatched: 4. The V gene's germline CDR1 is SGHLS and CDR2 HYDKME. The CDR3 loop reads CASSPGLGEDTQYF. CDR3 bases read: TGTGCCAGCTCTCCCGGACTGGGAGAAGACACCCAGTAC.

About this clone: Genes and germline are mouse. The read terminates 1 residue ahead of where the CDR3 ends, so the germline J gene completes it. V is TRBV22 and J is TRBJ1-3. TRBV22 is a listed pseudogene. The CDR3 length is 15 residues. The CDR3 bases that were read are TGTGCCAGCAGTTGTGTGGATCCTTCTGGAAATACGCTCTAT. This encodes CASSCVDPSGNTLY. The whole CDR3 region reads CASSCVDPSGNTLYF.

Concerning this clone itself: Gene names refer to mouse genes. The read terminates 1 residue before the CDR3 end, so the remaining end is supplied by the germline J gene. This chain joins TRBV13-2 and TRBJ2-1; D is possibly TRBD1 (5 bases). V lost 3 bases, J lost 0 bases, and 10 bases lay in between. The CDR3 loop spans 15 amino acids. Germline-derived CDR1 and CDR2 are NNHNN and SYGAGS (reference sequence). The CDR3 reads CASGGQIFNYAEQFF. The covered CDR3 bases are TGTGCCAGCGGTGGACAGATATTTAACTATGCTGAGCAGTTC.

The table lists this clone with a few counts. Genes and germline are mouse. The missing CDR3 end, 1 residue past where the read stops, is filled in from the germline J gene. The chain has TRBV31 and TRBJ2-1; 11 bases match TRBD2. Germline lookup yields CDR1 GKSSPN and CDR2 SITVG. This CDR3 is built from 15 residues. Trimming took 1 base from V and 3 from J; bases not matched to a gene: 2. CDR3 DNA (partial): TGTGCCTGGAGTCCGGGACTGGGGGTCTATGCTGAGCAGTTC. It translates to CAWSPGLGVYAEQF. The entire CDR3 is CAWSPGLGVYAEQFF. The full variable domain, rest sourced from reference TRBV31 and TRBJ2-1, is AQTIHQWPVAEIKAVGSPLSLGCTIKGKSSPNLYWYWQATGGTLQQLFYSITVGQVESVVQLNLSASRPKDDQFILSTEKLLLSHSGFYLCAWSPGLGVYAEQFFGPGTRLTVL.

Comment on this clone: Any gene name here is a mouse gene name. The CDR3 is cut off 1 residue early in the read; its end comes from the germline J gene. The chain links TRBV13-3 to TRBJ2-2; 10 bases match TRBD2. Looked up from germline, CDR1 is NNHDY and CDR2 is SYVADS. The junction had 2 bases not matched to a gene; V was cut back by 3 bases and J by 3 bases. The length of the CDR3 is 15 residues. Partial CDR3 DNA: TGTGCCAGCAGTGGAGACTGGGGGGACACCGGGCAGCTCTAC. This codes for CASSGDWGDTGQLY. The whole CDR3 sequence is CASSGDWGDTGQLYF.

About this clone itself: Genes here carry mouse names. The CDR3 end is not reached by the read, which stops 1 residue before it; the germline J gene fills it in. V and J are TRBV31 and TRBJ1-1; D not certain. The CDR3 runs 13 residues. V was pared by 0 bases and J by 1 base, with 6 bases between. Looked up from germline, CDR1 is GKSSPN and CDR2 is SITVG. The sequenced CDR3 bases are TGTGCCTGGAGTCTGAGAAAAAACACAGAAGTCTTC. Its translation: CAWSLRKNTEVF. Given in full, the CDR3 is CAWSLRKNTEVFF. The variable domain in full, completed from reference TRBV31 and TRBJ1-1, reads AQTIHQWPVAEIKAVGSPLSLGCTIKGKSSPNLYWYWQATGGTLQQLFYSITVGQVESVVQLNLSASRPKDDQFILSTEKLLLSHSGFYLCAWSLRKNTEVFFGKGTRLTVV.

This clone was seen a few times. Gene names are the mouse ones. The read halts 1 residue ahead of the CDR3 end, with the missing end drawn from the germline J gene. The chain has TRBV3 and TRBJ2-7; D gene ambiguous. CDR1 is SNHLY, CDR2 FYNGKV, per germline (reference sequence). Trimming left V 0 bases short and J 0 bases short, with 3 bases between. This CDR3 region has 13 residues. CDR3 DNA, as far as it was read: TGTGCCAGCAGCTTAGCAAGCTCCTATGAACAGTAC. Translating it yields CASSLASSYEQY. The CDR3 as a whole reads CASSLASSYEQYF.

Note on this clone: At one end, the junction sequence differs from germline, possibly due to a read error. Gene and germline names: mouse. From the germline J gene comes the end of the CDR3, since the read stops 1 residue before it. V and J are TRBV2 and TRBJ1-1, with D unclear. The CDR3 contains 13 residues. From germline, CDR1 is LGHNA and CDR2 YSYQKL. CDR3: CASSQGTNTEVFF. CDR3 DNA, as far as it was read: TGTGCCAGCAGTCAAGGGACAAACACAGAAGTCTTC.

About this clone itself: Mouse gene names and germline throughout. Read sequence stops 1 residue before the CDR3 end, and the germline J gene provides the missing end. This chain joins TRBV2 and TRBJ1-4, with D hard to call. Trimming pared 0 bases from V and 7 bases from J, leaving 6 bases between. CDR3 length: 13 residues. CDR1 and CDR2 from the germline V gene are LGHNA and YSYQKL. CDR3 sequence reads: CASSQDAGERLFF. The CDR3 DNA, read in part, is TGTGCCAGCAGCCAAGATGCGGGCGAAAGATTATTT.

Details on this clone: All gene names here are mouse names. CDR3 DNA (partial): TGTGCCAGCAGTGATACCGGGGGCAAAGGGAACTCCGACTACACC. The encoded protein is CASSDTGGKGNSDYT. The entire CDR3 reads CASSDTGGKGNSDYTF. The chain recombines TRBV13-3 with TRBJ1-2; tentative D call: TRBD1 (6 bases). The CDR3 end is not reached by the read, which stops 1 residue before it; the germline J gene fills it in. From germline, CDR1 is NNHDY and CDR2 SYVADS. This CDR3 contains 16 residues. Trimming stripped 1 base from V and 2 bases from J, with 15 bases between.

Comments on this clone: These gene names are mouse names. Coverage ceases 1 residue before the CDR3 finishes, and the germline J gene fills in the end. This chain connects TRBV13-2 to TRBJ2-1; TRBD2 agrees at 11 bases. The CDR3 extends over 16 amino acids. With V trimmed by 0 bases and J by 6 bases, 5 bases remained unmatched. CDR1 and CDR2 from the germline V gene are NNHNN and SYGAGS (reference sequence). The CDR3 bases that were read are TGTGCCAGCGGTGATGCACTGGGGGGGCGCGGTGCTGAGCAGTTC. Translation: CASGDALGGRGAEQF. The full CDR3 is CASGDALGGRGAEQFF.

This clone was observed once. Gene names and germline match the mouse. With the read ending 1 residue before the CDR3 end, the germline J gene is used to fill in that end. The chain is built from TRBV13-2 and TRBJ2-5; 9 nucleotides match TRBD2. The CDR3 covers 16 residues. CDR1 and CDR2 from the germline V gene are NNHNN and SYGAGS (reference sequence). Germline trimming cut 5 bases from V and 0 bases from J; bases unmatched to any gene: 7. CDR3 amino acids: CASGTGTGLNQDTQYF. The part of the CDR3 DNA that was read is TGTGCCAGCGGGACAGGGACTGGGCTTAACCAAGACACCCAGTAC.

Regarding this clone: The genes and germline here are from mouse. Coverage ceases 1 residue before the CDR3 finishes, and the germline J gene fills in the end. This chain joins TRBV19 and TRBJ1-4; tentatively, D is TRBD1 (6 bases). CDR1 is FNHDT and CDR2 is SITEND in the germline V gene (reference sequence). Trimming removed 4 bases at V and 4 bases at J, with 14 bases between. The CDR3 runs 15 residues. Partial CDR3 DNA: TGTGCCAGCAGTCCCCCCGGGACACACAACGAAAGATTATTT. It specifies CASSPPGTHNERLF. From start to end, the CDR3 is CASSPPGTHNERLFF.

Note on this clone: Each gene name is a mouse one. The sequenced CDR3 bases are TGTGCCAGCGGTGGGACATCAAACACCGGGCAGCTCTAC. Encoded protein: CASGGTSNTGQLY. From start to end, the CDR3 is CASGGTSNTGQLYF. This rearrangement joins TRBV13-2 to TRBJ2-2; TRBD1 might be the D (5 bases). Read sequence stops 1 residue before the CDR3 end, and the germline J gene provides the missing end. The germline gives CDR1 NNHNN, CDR2 SYGAGS (reference sequence). This CDR3 region has 14 residues. With 3 bases removed from V and 0 bases from J, the gap between germline ends came to 6 bases.

With regard to this clone: Gene names denote mouse genes. The CDR3 is cut off 1 residue early in the read; its end comes from the germline J gene. The V and J genes are TRBV5 and TRBJ1-1; D not certain. CDR1 is LGHNA, CDR2 YNLKQL, per germline (reference sequence). The CDR3 is made up of 14 amino acids. V was pared by 1 base and J by 0 bases, with 6 bases between. The part of the CDR3 DNA that was read is TGTGCCAGCAGCCAAGGTAGATCAAACACAGAAGTCTTC. Translation gives CASSQGRSNTEVF. The full CDR3 reads CASSQGRSNTEVFF.

Of note for this clone: Gene names and germline match the mouse. The read stops 1 residue short of the end of the CDR3; the missing end is completed from the germline J gene. The chain joins TRBV13-1 to TRBJ2-7, with a weak D call TRBD1 (5 bases). The germline V gene has CDR1 NSHNY and CDR2 SYGAGN. The CDR3 runs to 12 residues. V was shortened by 1 base and J by 7 bases, with 9 bases between the two germline ends. The CDR3 region is CASSDPGREQYF. The part of the CDR3 DNA that was read is TGTGCCAGCAGTGATCCAGGGCGAGAACAGTAC.

As concerns this clone: Gene names are mouse gene names. The sequence runs out 1 residue before the end of the CDR3; the remainder is reconstructed from the germline J gene. The chain is built from TRBV2 and TRBJ1-1, with 11 bases fitting TRBD1. Germline V gives CDR1 LGHNA, CDR2 YSYQKL. V trimming: 5 bases; J trimming: 3 bases; junction bases outside the gene matches: 2. This CDR3 is built from 14 residues. The covered CDR3 bases are TGTGCCAGCAGCAGGACAGGGGGCGACACAGAAGTCTTC. As protein: CASSRTGGDTEVF. In full, the CDR3 is CASSRTGGDTEVFF.

With regard to this clone: Genes and germline are mouse. The read ends 1 residue before the CDR3 terminus; that terminus is restored from the germline J gene. The chain carries TRBV2 and TRBJ2-3; D is undetermined. Germline V gene lookup returns CDR1 LGHNA and CDR2 YSYQKL. CDR3 size: 14 residues. V lost 4 bases and J lost 0, with 8 bases in between. This chain's CDR3 is CASSPTSSAETLYF. The sequenced CDR3 bases are TGTGCCAGCAGCCCAACAAGTAGTGCAGAAACGCTGTAT.

About this clone: All gene names here are mouse names. The read terminates 1 residue before the CDR3 end, so the remaining end is supplied by the germline J gene. The genes are TRBV13-1 and TRBJ2-7; 8 bases match TRBD1. After removal of 6 bases from V and 3 bases from J, the junction contained 2 bases not matched to a gene. The germline gives CDR1 NSHNY, CDR2 SYGAGN. The length of the CDR3 is 12 residues. CDR3 protein: CASKDRDYEQYF. CDR3 bases read: TGTGCCAGCAAGGACAGGGACTATGAACAGTAC.

A word on this clone: Mouse gene names and germline throughout. The CDR3 extends 1 residue past the end of the read, so its final part is completed from the germline J gene. The J gene is TRBJ1-2, the V gene TRBV5, with unresolved D. The CDR3 runs 13 residues. V shed 4 bases and J shed 1 base, with 7 bases lying between them. CDR1 is LGHNA, CDR2 YNLKQL, per germline (reference sequence). The CDR3 spells CASSPDINSDYTF. The part of the CDR3 DNA that was read is TGTGCCAGCAGCCCCGACATAAACTCCGACTACACC.

About this clone itself: The genes are named according to mouse. The CDR3 end falls 1 residue outside the read, so it is completed with the germline J gene. The gene calls are TRBV5 and TRBJ2-3; possible D gene TRBD2, 7 bases. V lost 4 bases and J 0 bases, leaving 11 bases between the germline ends. The germline V gene has CDR1 LGHNA and CDR2 YNLKQL (reference sequence). CDR3 size: 15 residues. The chain's CDR3 is CASSLWGHSAETLYF. The DNA read from the CDR3 is TGTGCCAGCAGCCTCTGGGGGCATAGTGCAGAAACGCTGTAT.

In its sample, this clone was seen a few times. Gene names denote mouse genes. Read sequence stops 1 residue before the CDR3 end, and the germline J gene provides the missing end. J is TRBJ2-7 and V is TRBV16, with a tentative D call TRBD2 (6 bases). Trimming cost V 7 bases and J 4 bases, with 11 bases left between them. The CDR3 loop spans 12 amino acids. Germline CDR1 SGHSA, CDR2 FRNQAP. The part of the CDR3 DNA that was read is TGTGCAAGCAACCAACTGGGATATGAACAGTAC. Translating it yields CASNQLGYEQY. The full CDR3 protein is CASNQLGYEQYF.

This clone was seen more than once but under ten times. Genes and germline are mouse. The read halts 1 residue ahead of the CDR3 end, with the missing end drawn from the germline J gene. The chain has TRBV3 and TRBJ2-7; D call uncertain. The CDR3 is 11 residues long. CDR1 and CDR2 from the germline V gene are SNHLY and FYNGKV (reference sequence). The ends were cut back, 5 bases at V and 4 bases at J, with 6 bases in the middle. This CDR3 is CASSHDYEQYF. The sequenced part of the CDR3 DNA is TGTGCCAGCAGCCACGATTATGAACAGTAC.

To note about this clone: Genes and germline come from the mouse. The read terminates 1 residue before the CDR3 end, so the remaining end is supplied by the germline J gene. The rearrangement links TRBV4 to TRBJ2-7, with 11 bases matching TRBD2. With 5 bases clipped from V and 7 bases from J, the junction kept 7 bases outside the gene matches. The CDR3 length is 14 residues. Germline values: CDR1 LGHDT, CDR2 YNNKQL (reference sequence). The CDR3 here is CASSHDWGGGEQYF. The CDR3 DNA, read in part, is TGTGCCAGCAGCCACGACTGGGGGGGAGGGGAACAGTAC.

Regarding this clone: Mouse germline and gene names are used. The observed sequence ends 1 residue before the CDR3 terminus, with the missing tail filled in from the germline J gene. This chain links TRBV13-2 with TRBJ2-5; 13 bases are a match to TRBD2. This CDR3 has 15 amino acids. Germline lookup yields CDR1 NNHNN and CDR2 SYGAGS (reference sequence). The trim removed 3 bases at V and 3 bases at J, leaving 1 base unmatched. CDR3 protein: CASGGDWGGQDTQYF. CDR3 DNA (partial): TGTGCCAGCGGTGGGGACTGGGGGGGGCAAGACACCCAGTAC.

Concerning this clone itself: Germline and genes here are mouse. The read falls 1 residue short of the CDR3 end, and the missing part is taken from the germline J gene. The rearrangement joins TRBV13-2 to TRBJ2-5, with a tentative D call TRBD1 (6 bases). V was trimmed by 3 bases and J by 0 bases, leaving 11 bases between them. This CDR3 has 15 amino acids. Germline CDR1 NNHNN, CDR2 SYGAGS (reference sequence). CDR3: CASGGNRDNQDTQYF. The part of the CDR3 DNA that was read is TGTGCCAGCGGTGGCAACAGGGATAACCAAGACACCCAGTAC.